This entry concerns a single T cell receptor (beta chain). The data originate from a study of T cells in Graves' hyperthyroidism and ophthalmopathy. RNA transcripts gave rise to amplified TCR beta CDR3 regions. In the first-round RT-PCR of the TCR CDR3, the HTBI primer set was used. TCRdb reprocessed the multiplex PCR reads with MiXCR, giving one entry per CDR3 protein. The sample shows hundreds of thousands of distinct CDR3 sequences, roughly 25% of them seen only once. The TCR comes from a man aged 45-60 years with Graves' hyperthyroidism. Sequenced material: blood.

In DNA form, the CDR3 reads TGCGCCAGCAGCTTGGGTTCGGGGATCTCTGGAAACACCATATATTTT. Translating gives CASSLGSGISGNTIYF. This chain connects TRBV5-1 to TRBJ1-3, with D unresolved. This CDR3 contains 16 residues. Germline CDR1 SGHRS, CDR2 YFSETQ. Trimming pared 0 bases from V and 0 bases from J, leaving 10 bases between. The full variable domain, completed using reference TRBV5-1 and TRBJ1-3, is KAGVTQTPRYLIKTRGQQVTLSCSPISGHRSVSWYQQTPGQGLQFLFEYFSETQRNKGNFPGRFSGRQFSNSRSEMNVSTLELGDSALYLCASSLGSGISGNTIYFGEGSWLTVV.